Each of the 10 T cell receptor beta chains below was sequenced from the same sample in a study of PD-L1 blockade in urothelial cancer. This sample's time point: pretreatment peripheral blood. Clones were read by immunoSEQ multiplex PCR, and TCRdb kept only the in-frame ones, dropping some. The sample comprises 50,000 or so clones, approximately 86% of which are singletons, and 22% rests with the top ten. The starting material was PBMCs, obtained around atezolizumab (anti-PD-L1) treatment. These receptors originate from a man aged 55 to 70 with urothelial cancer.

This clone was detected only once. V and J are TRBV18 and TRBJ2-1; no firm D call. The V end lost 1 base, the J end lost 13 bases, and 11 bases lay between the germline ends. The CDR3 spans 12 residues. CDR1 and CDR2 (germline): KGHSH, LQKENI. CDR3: CASSPLSLDQFF. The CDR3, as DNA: TGTGCCAGCTCACCACTTTCGTTAGATCAGTTCTTC.

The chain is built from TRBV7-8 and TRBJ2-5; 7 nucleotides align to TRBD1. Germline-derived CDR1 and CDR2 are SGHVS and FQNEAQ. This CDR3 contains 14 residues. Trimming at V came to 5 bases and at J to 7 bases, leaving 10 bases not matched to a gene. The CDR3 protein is CASSTQGQSVTQYF. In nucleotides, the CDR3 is TGTGCCAGCAGCACACAGGGACAGAGCGTGACCCAGTACTTC.

CDR3: CASSRVVSGNTIYF. The CDR3 region has the DNA TGCGCCAGCAGCCGGGTTGTTTCCGGAAACACCATATATTTT. The chain uses TRBV5-1 and TRBJ1-3; D remains unclear. V was clipped by 4 bases and J by 4 bases, with 12 bases between them. The CDR3 is 14 amino acids. CDR1 is SGHRS and CDR2 is YFSETQ in the germline V gene.

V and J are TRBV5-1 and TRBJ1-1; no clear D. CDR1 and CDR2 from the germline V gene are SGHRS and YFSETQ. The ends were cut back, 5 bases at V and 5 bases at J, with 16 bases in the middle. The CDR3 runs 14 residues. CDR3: CASRPEGSGTEAFF. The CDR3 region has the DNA TGCGCCAGCAGGCCCGAAGGGTCGGGGACTGAAGCTTTCTTT.

The CDR3 sequence: CASRRTGFYEQYF. CDR3 DNA sequence: TGTGCCAGTAGAAGGACAGGATTCTACGAGCAGTACTTC. The chain is built from TRBV19 and TRBJ2-7; TRBD1 matches 7 bases. The CDR3 spans 13 residues. V shed 6 bases and J 3 bases; nucleotides not matched to a gene: 5. Looked up from germline, CDR1 is LNHDA and CDR2 is SQIVND (reference sequence).

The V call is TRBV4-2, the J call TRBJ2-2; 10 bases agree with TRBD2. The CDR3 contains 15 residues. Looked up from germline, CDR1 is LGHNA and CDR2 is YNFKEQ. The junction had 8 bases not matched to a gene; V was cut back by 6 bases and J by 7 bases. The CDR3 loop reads CASSRLAGAVGELFF. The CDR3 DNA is TGTGCCAGCAGTCGCCTAGCGGGAGCGGTCGGGGAGCTGTTTTTT.

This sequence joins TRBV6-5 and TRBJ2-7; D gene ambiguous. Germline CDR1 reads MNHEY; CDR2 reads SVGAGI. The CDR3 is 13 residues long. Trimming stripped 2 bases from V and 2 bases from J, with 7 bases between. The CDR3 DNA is TGTGCCAGCAGTTACACTGACACCTACGAGCAGTACTTC. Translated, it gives CASSYTDTYEQYF.

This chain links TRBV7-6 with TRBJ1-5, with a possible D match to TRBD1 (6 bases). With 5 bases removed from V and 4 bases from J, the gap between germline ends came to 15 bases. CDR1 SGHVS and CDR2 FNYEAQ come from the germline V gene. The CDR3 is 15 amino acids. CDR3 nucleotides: TGTGCCAGCAGCCTCAAGGACAGACCGAATCAGCCCCAGCATTTT. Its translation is CASSLKDRPNQPQHF.

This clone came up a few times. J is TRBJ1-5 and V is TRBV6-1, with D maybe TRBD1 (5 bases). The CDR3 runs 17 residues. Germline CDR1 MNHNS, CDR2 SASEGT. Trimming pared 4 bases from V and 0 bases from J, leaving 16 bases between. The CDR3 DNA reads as TGTGCCAGCAGTGGCGCCCCCGGGGACTATAGCAATCAGCCCCAGCATTTT. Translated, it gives CASSGAPGDYSNQPQHF.

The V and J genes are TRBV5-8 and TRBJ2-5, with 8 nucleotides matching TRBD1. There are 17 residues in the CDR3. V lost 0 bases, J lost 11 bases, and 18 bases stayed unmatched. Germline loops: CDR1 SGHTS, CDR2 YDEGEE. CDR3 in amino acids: CASSLGSGQGRNREQYF. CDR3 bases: TGTGCCAGCAGCTTGGGATCCGGACAGGGCCGGAATCGAGAGCAGTACTTC.